A selection of T cell receptor beta chains follows, all from one sample in a study of blood T cells in healthy people across ages. In TCRdb, the 5' RACE reads were re-called with MiXCR into one record per CDR3 protein. In the table there are roughly 1,500,000 distinct CDR3 sequences, 42% of which are singletons. The sequencing input was blood. Every receptor here comes from a woman aged 18-29 years in good health. The CDR3 runs from the conserved cysteine through the conserved F or W. D genes are given only for firm matches. Expanded clones get a size class; other rows say once, few or many, or leave the size out.

TRBV9	NA	NA	TRBJ1-3	CASSVKPALEGNTIYF	TGTGCCAGCAGCGTCAAACCGGCTCTTGAGGGAAACACCATATATTTT
TRBV29-1	few	NA	TRBJ1-1	CSVEAGTRNTEAFF	TGCAGCGTTGAAGCCGGGACACGGAACACTGAAGCTTTCTTT
TRBV18	few	NA	TRBJ1-1	CASSPLFQGNLNTEAFF	TGTGCCAGCTCACCTCTTTTCCAGGGAAATTTGAACACTGAAGCTTTCTTT
TRBV6-5	once	TRBD2	TRBJ2-2	CASSYIARGGTGELFF	TGTGCCAGCAGTTACATCGCCCGGGGGGGCACCGGGGAGCTGTTTTTT
TRBV7-2	NA	TRBD2	TRBJ2-5	CASSLAAGGHETQYF	TGTGCCAGCAGCTTAGCAGCGGGGGGGCACGAGACCCAGTACTTC
TRBV20-1	few	NA	TRBJ2-7	CSALPTAPRYEQYF	TGCAGTGCTCTTCCCACAGCCCCCCGGTACGAGCAGTACTTC
TRBV6-1	NA	NA	TRBJ1-2	CASIERGNSYTF	TGTGCCAGCATCGAGCGAGGTAATAGCTACACCTTC
TRBV11-2	few	NA	TRBJ1-2	CASSSLTQGGYGYTF	TGTGCCAGCAGCTCCCTAACTCAGGGTGGCTATGGCTACACCTTC
TRBV20-1	NA	TRBD1	TRBJ1-2	CSARDGTGEVGGYTF	TGCAGTGCTAGAGACGGGACAGGGGAAGTTGGTGGCTACACCTTC
TRBV12-3/TRBV12-4	few	NA	TRBJ2-3	CASSQPLGAGRDTQYF	TGTGCCAGCAGCCAACCCTTAGGGGCAGGGAGAGATACGCAGTATTTT
TRBV7-9	NA	TRBD1	TRBJ2-7	CASSSLDRAPYEQYF	TGTGCCAGCAGCTCACTTGACAGGGCTCCCTACGAGCAGTACTTC
TRBV24-1	few	NA	TRBJ2-3	CATSDPGGQGGQYF	TGTGCCACCAGTGATCCGGGAGGACAGGGTGGGCAGTATTTT
TRBV7-9	NA	NA	TRBJ1-1	CASSYPGLGTEAFF	TGTGCCAGCAGCTACCCAGGGTTGGGTACTGAAGCTTTCTTT
TRBV20-1	few	NA	TRBJ2-5	CSATVGAQETQYF	TGCAGTGCTACCGTTGGGGCCCAAGAGACCCAGTACTTC
TRBV4-1	many	TRBD2	TRBJ2-1	CASSQVAGSSYNEQFF	TGCGCCAGCAGCCAGGTAGCGGGAAGCTCCTACAATGAGCAGTTCTTC
TRBV4-1	once	TRBD2	TRBJ2-1	CASSPTLAEHYNEKFF	TGCGCCAGCAGCCCGACACTAGCGGAGCATTACAATGAGAAGTTCTTC
TRBV10-3	NA	NA	TRBJ2-3	CAISDGRAAADTQYF	TGTGCCATCAGTGACGGGCGAGCGGCGGCCGATACGCAGTATTTT
TRBV11-2	NA	NA	TRBJ2-1	CASSLEGPPGGEQFF	TGTGCCAGCAGCTTGGAGGGCCCCCCCGGAGGTGAGCAGTTCTTC
TRBV11-2	NA	NA	TRBJ2-7	CAGSSAYGSSYEQYF	TGTGCCGGCAGCTCCGCGTACGGATCCTCCTACGAGCAGTACTTC
TRBV5-1	NA	TRBD1	TRBJ1-1	CASSLAGQGAMNTEAFF	TGCGCCAGCAGCTTGGCGGGACAGGGGGCCATGAACACTGAAGCTTTCTTT
TRBV7-2	NA	TRBD1	TRBJ1-2	CASSFPGQGPSSIGYTF	TGTGCCAGCAGCTTCCCTGGACAGGGGCCCTCCTCTATTGGCTACACCTTC
TRBV6-5	few	TRBD2	TRBJ2-3	CASSLAEGEPSDTQYF	TGTGCCAGCAGCCTAGCGGAGGGAGAGCCTTCAGATACGCAGTATTTT
TRBV20-1	few	NA	TRBJ2-7	CSADHPGTYEQYF	TGCAGTGCTGACCACCCCGGGACCTACGAGCAGTACTTC
TRBV2	few	TRBD2	TRBJ2-2	CASRPLAGPTGELFF	TGTGCCAGCAGGCCGCTAGCGGGCCCCACCGGGGAGCTGTTTTTT
TRBV29-1	NA	TRBD1	TRBJ2-3	CSAGTASTDTQYF	TGCAGTGCCGGGACAGCGAGCACAGATACGCAGTATTTT
TRBV27	NA	NA	TRBJ2-4	CASSLSGGAVKNIQYF	TGTGCCAGCAGTTTAAGTGGGGGGGCCGTCAAAAACATTCAGTACTTC
TRBV7-9	NA	TRBD1	TRBJ2-7	CASSDSGTGHSYEQYF	TGTGCCAGCAGCGACAGTGGGACAGGACACTCCTACGAGCAGTACTTC
TRBV10-2	NA	TRBD2	TRBJ2-3	CASSRGGGQVDTQYF	TGCGCCAGCAGTAGAGGCGGGGGGCAAGTTGATACGCAGTATTTT
TRBV5-1	few	NA	TRBJ1-2	CASSLAAGSRNGYTF	TGCGCCAGCAGCTTGGCGGCCGGATCCAGGAATGGCTACACCTTC
TRBV27	few	NA	TRBJ2-1	CASSNPEGGYNEQFF	TGTGCCAGCAGTAACCCGGAGGGGGGTTACAATGAGCAGTTCTTC
TRBV2	NA	TRBD2	TRBJ2-3	CAWRTSGELDTQYF	TGTGCCTGGCGGACTAGCGGGGAACTAGATACGCAGTATTTT